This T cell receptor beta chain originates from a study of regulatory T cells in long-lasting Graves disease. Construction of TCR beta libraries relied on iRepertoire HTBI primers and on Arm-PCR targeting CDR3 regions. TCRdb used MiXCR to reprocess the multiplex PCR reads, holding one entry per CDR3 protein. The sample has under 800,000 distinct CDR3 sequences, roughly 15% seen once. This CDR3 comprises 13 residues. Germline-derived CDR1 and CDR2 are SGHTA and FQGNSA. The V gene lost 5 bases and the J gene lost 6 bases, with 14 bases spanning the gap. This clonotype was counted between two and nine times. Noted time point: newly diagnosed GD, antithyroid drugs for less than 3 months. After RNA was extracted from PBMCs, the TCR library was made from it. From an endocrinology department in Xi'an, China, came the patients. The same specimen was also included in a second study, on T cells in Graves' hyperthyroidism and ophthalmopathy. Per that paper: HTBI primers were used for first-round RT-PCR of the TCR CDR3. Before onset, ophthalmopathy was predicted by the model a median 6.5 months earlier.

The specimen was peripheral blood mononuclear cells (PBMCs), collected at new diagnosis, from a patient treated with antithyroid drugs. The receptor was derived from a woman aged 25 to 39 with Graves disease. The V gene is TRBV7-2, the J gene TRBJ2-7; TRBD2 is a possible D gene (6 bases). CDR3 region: CASSRDSGLEQYF. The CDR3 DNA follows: TGTGCCAGCAGCCGGGACTCGGGGCTCGAGCAGTACTTC.